This T cell receptor (beta chain) was found in a study of T cells after yellow fever vaccination. Overall study: Preparation of fractions with low cell numbers was performed using SMART-Seq v4 Ultra Low Input.

Germline V CDR1 and CDR2: SGHRS, YFSETQ. CDR3 length equals 15 residues. Trimming removed 0 bases from V and 0 bases from J, with 10 bases in between. They built TCR cDNA with 5'RACE template switching, a step that put in a universal primer site and UMIs. Each CDR3 protein gets one entry after TCRdb re-called the 5' RACE reads with MiXCR. The sample shows 600,000 to 750,000 distinct CDR3 sequences, approximately 13% of them seen only once. V is TRBV5-1 and J is TRBJ2-7, with D unclear. The sample was PBMCs, taken on the day of the yellow fever booster vaccination. The TCR comes from a man under 40 who received the YFV17D yellow fever vaccine. CDR3 DNA sequence: TGCGCCAGCAGCTTGGTTGAGGCCGACTCCTACGAGCAGTACTTC. Translating gives CASSLVEADSYEQYF.